The 20 T cell receptor beta chains presented below share a single source sample, sequenced in a study of PD-L1 blockade in urothelial cancer. Time point here: pretreatment peripheral blood. Using immunoSEQ multiplex PCR, the repertoire was profiled, and TCRdb retains in-frame clones only, with some absent. The data hold under 60,000 clones, with 84% observed a single time. Sample: PBMCs, taken around atezolizumab (anti-PD-L1) treatment. The receptor set was obtained from a man in his 70s with urothelial cancer.

Remarks on this clone: One junction end disagrees with the germline gene, perhaps due to a read error. The CDR3 DNA is TGTGCCAGCAGCCTCGACGGGAGAGTAGGTAACGGCTTC. Amino acid sequence: CASSLDGRVGNGF. The genes are TRBV7-8 and TRBJ2-7; D perhaps matches TRBD2 (6 bases). The length of the CDR3 is 13 residues. Germline CDR1 is SGHVS and CDR2 is FQNEAQ.

The V gene is TRBV7-2, the J gene TRBJ1-2, with D possibly TRBD1 on 5 matching bases. Trimming cost V 1 base and J 6 bases, with 15 bases left between them. CDR1 is SGHTA and CDR2 is FQGNSA in the germline V gene. CDR3 length equals 15 residues. This CDR3 is CASSLGGGTSDGYTF. In DNA form, the CDR3 reads TGTGCCAGCAGCTTAGGGGGCGGGACGTCCGATGGCTACACCTTC.

The CDR3 nucleotides read TGTGCCAGCTCATCCCAGACAGGAACCAATCAGCCCCAGCATTTT. Translated, it gives CASSSQTGTNQPQHF. The chain has TRBV18 and TRBJ1-5; D might be TRBD1 (6 bases). Per the germline V gene, CDR1 is KGHSH and CDR2 is LQKENI. The CDR3 loop spans 15 amino acids. Between the trimmed V and J ends, which lost 5 bases and 3 bases, there was a span of 14 bases.

This sequence joins TRBV5-1 and TRBJ1-2; 7 bases are a match to TRBD1. The CDR3 is made up of 15 amino acids. The junction had 14 bases not matched to a gene; V was cut back by 7 bases and J by 5 bases. Germline V gene sequence: CDR1 SGHRS, CDR2 YFSETQ. CDR3 region: CASSTGQQPQYGYTF. The CDR3 DNA reads as TGCGCCAGCTCAACGGGACAGCAACCTCAGTATGGCTACACCTTC. The whole variable domain, remainder taken from reference TRBV5-1 and TRBJ1-2, is KAGVTQTPRYLIKTRGQQVTLSCSPISGHRSVSWYQQTPGQGLQFLFEYFSETQRNKGNFPGRFSGRQFSNSRSEMNVSTLELGDSALYLCASSTGQQPQYGYTFGSGTRLTVV.

The chain uses TRBV5-4 and TRBJ2-2, with 8 bases that match TRBD1. Germline V gives CDR1 SGHNT, CDR2 YYREEE (reference sequence). Unmatched junction bases numbered 3, after V lost 0 bases and J lost 5 bases. The CDR3 runs 15 residues. CDR3 DNA: TGTGCCAGCAGCTTGGGGACAGGGTCTACCGGGGAGCTGTTTTTT. Protein product: CASSLGTGSTGELFF.

This sequence joins TRBV7-9 and TRBJ2-7; D is perhaps TRBD2 (5 bases). V lost 3 bases, J lost 2 bases, and 8 bases lay in between. Germline values: CDR1 SEHNR, CDR2 FQNEAQ (reference sequence). This CDR3 is built from 13 residues. Here the CDR3 reads CASSLPGTYEQYF. The CDR3 region has the DNA TGTGCCAGCAGCTTGCCGGGGACCTACGAGCAGTACTTC.

The chain uses TRBV4-3 and TRBJ1-3; D might be TRBD1 (6 bases). Trimming cost V 4 bases and J 1 base, with 17 bases left between them. Germline CDR1 is LGHNA and CDR2 is YSLEER. The CDR3 runs 17 residues. The CDR3 spells CASSRHSSQGSGNTIYF. In nucleotides, the CDR3 is TGCGCCAGCAGCCGCCACTCCTCCCAGGGGTCTGGAAACACCATATATTTT.

The rearrangement links TRBV7-9 to TRBJ2-3; D perhaps matches TRBD1 (6 bases). Per germline, CDR1 SEHNR and CDR2 FQNEAQ (reference sequence). The CDR3 is made up of 15 amino acids. The V and J ends lost 3 bases and 5 bases respectively, with 15 bases between them. DNA for the CDR3: TGTGCCAGCAGCTTGGGGGACACCTGGGAAGATACGCAGTATTTT. Protein product: CASSLGDTWEDTQYF.

The chain recombines TRBV9 with TRBJ1-1; D unclear. Trimming removed 0 bases from V and 5 bases from J, with 11 bases in between. CDR1 and CDR2 (germline): SGDLS, YYNGEE. This CDR3 contains 14 residues. The CDR3 reads CASSVDLMVTEAFF. CDR3 bases: TGTGCCAGCAGCGTAGACTTGATGGTGACTGAAGCTTTCTTT.

This chain joins TRBV9 and TRBJ1-1; 8 bases agree with TRBD1. The CDR3 loop spans 17 amino acids. J gave up 2 bases and V 3 bases, and 12 bases lay outside the gene matches. Germline V gives CDR1 SGDLS, CDR2 YYNGEE. The CDR3, as DNA: TGTGCCAGCAGCGCTGGTGGGACAGGCGCCTTAAACACTGAAGCTTTCTTT. This translates into CASSAGGTGALNTEAFF.

This chain uses TRBV7-2 with TRBJ2-7, with D possibly matching TRBD1 (5 bases). The CDR3 runs 14 residues. The V gene lost 5 bases and the J gene lost 4 bases, with 15 bases spanning the gap. The germline gives CDR1 SGHTA, CDR2 FQGNSA. The DNA of the CDR3 is TGTGCCAGCAGCCTCCGGCAGGGTTCGTACGAGCAGTACTTC. Translating it yields CASSLRQGSYEQYF.

The CDR3 DNA follows: TGTGCCAGCTCATTTCGGACAGGGGGCCTACTAGACTATGGCTACACCTTC. Translated, it gives CASSFRTGGLLDYGYTF. The V call is TRBV18, the J call TRBJ1-2, with TRBD1 matching 11 bases. This CDR3 comprises 17 residues. Unmatched junction bases numbered 11, after V lost 5 bases and J lost 3 bases. Germline lookup yields CDR1 KGHSH and CDR2 LQKENI. Variable domain in full (rest from reference TRBV18 and TRBJ1-2): NAGVMQNPRHLVRRRGQEARLRCSPMKGHSHVYWYRQLPEEGLKFMVYLQKENIIDESGMPKERFSAEFPKEGPSILRIQQVVRGDSAAYFCASSFRTGGLLDYGYTFGSGTRLTVV.

The gene calls are TRBV6-5 and TRBJ2-7; the D gene is possibly TRBD2 (6 bases). The ends were cut back, 4 bases at V and 1 base at J, with 14 bases in the middle. The CDR3 has 15 amino acids. Germline CDR1 MNHEY, CDR2 SVGAGI. The CDR3 reads CASSFTPGTSYEQYF. The CDR3, as DNA: TGTGCCAGCAGTTTCACTCCAGGGACTTCCTACGAGCAGTACTTC.

The chain is built from TRBV6-6 and TRBJ2-7; 9 bases are a match to TRBD1. Unmatched junction bases numbered 8, after V lost 0 bases and J lost 5 bases. The CDR3 is 16 amino acids. Germline V gives CDR1 MNHNY, CDR2 SVGAGI (reference sequence). CDR3 residues: CASSYSPGQGSHEQYF. CDR3 DNA sequence: TGTGCCAGCAGTTACTCCCCGGGACAGGGTTCCCACGAGCAGTACTTC.

The genes are TRBV4-3 and TRBJ2-3; 11 nucleotides agree with TRBD2. The CDR3 extends over 19 amino acids. V dropped 0 bases and J dropped 5; count of bases not matched to a gene: 13. CDR1 LGHNA and CDR2 YSLEER come from the germline V gene. In DNA, the CDR3 is TGCGCCAGCAGCCAAGATCTCCCTAGGCTAGCGGGAGGTGGAGATACGCAGTATTTT. Translated: CASSQDLPRLAGGGDTQYF.

The J gene is TRBJ2-6, the V gene TRBV5-4; D unresolved. Trimming left V 0 bases short and J 2 bases short, with 12 bases between. The germline CDR1 and CDR2 sequences are SGHNT and YYREEE (reference sequence). The CDR3 spans 17 residues. The chain's CDR3 is CASSLEIARTGANVLTF. The CDR3 region has the DNA TGTGCCAGCAGCTTGGAAATAGCCAGAACTGGGGCCAACGTCCTGACTTTC.

The chain has TRBV4-3 and TRBJ2-7; 7 bases are shared with TRBD2. V shed 1 base, J shed 7 bases, and the junction held 4 bases outside the gene matches. Germline values: CDR1 LGHNA, CDR2 YSLEER. This CDR3 has 13 amino acids. This chain's CDR3 is CASSQVAGEEQYF. The DNA for the CDR3 is TGCGCCAGCAGCCAAGTTGCGGGGGAGGAGCAGTACTTC.

This chain uses TRBV5-1 with TRBJ2-5, with TRBD2 matching 11 bases. The CDR3 runs to 17 residues. Trimming cost V 0 bases and J 1 base; bases outside gene matches: 5. Germline lookup yields CDR1 SGHRS and CDR2 YFSETQ. CDR3 DNA sequence: TGCGCCAGCAGCTTGGAACTAGCGGGAGTACGCCAAGAGACCCAGTACTTC. Its protein is CASSLELAGVRQETQYF.

The chain carries TRBV11-2 and TRBJ1-6; 7 nucleotides agree with TRBD1. This CDR3 is 14 amino acids long. Losses at the gene ends were 5 bases for V and 10 bases for J; bases not matched to a gene: 8. CDR1 SGHAT and CDR2 FQNNGV come from the germline V gene. The CDR3 loop reads CASSEGALNSPLHF. In DNA, the CDR3 is TGTGCCAGCAGCGAGGGGGCCCTGAACTCACCCCTCCACTTT. Drawing the rest from reference TRBV11-2 and TRBJ1-6, the complete variable domain is EAGVAQSPRYKIIEKRQSVAFWCNPISGHATLYWYQQILGQGPKLLIQFQNNGVVDDSQLPKDRFSAERLKGVDSTLKIQPAKLEDSAVYLCASSEGALNSPLHFGNGTRLTVT.

This chain links TRBV9 with TRBJ1-2, with D perhaps TRBD1 (6 bases). Germline CDR1 SGDLS, CDR2 YYNGEE. Trimming removed 3 bases from V and 4 bases from J, with 10 bases in between. CDR3 length: 13 residues. As DNA, the CDR3 is TGTGCCAGCAGCGCTACAGGGTCCTATGGCTACACCTTC. It specifies CASSATGSYGYTF.